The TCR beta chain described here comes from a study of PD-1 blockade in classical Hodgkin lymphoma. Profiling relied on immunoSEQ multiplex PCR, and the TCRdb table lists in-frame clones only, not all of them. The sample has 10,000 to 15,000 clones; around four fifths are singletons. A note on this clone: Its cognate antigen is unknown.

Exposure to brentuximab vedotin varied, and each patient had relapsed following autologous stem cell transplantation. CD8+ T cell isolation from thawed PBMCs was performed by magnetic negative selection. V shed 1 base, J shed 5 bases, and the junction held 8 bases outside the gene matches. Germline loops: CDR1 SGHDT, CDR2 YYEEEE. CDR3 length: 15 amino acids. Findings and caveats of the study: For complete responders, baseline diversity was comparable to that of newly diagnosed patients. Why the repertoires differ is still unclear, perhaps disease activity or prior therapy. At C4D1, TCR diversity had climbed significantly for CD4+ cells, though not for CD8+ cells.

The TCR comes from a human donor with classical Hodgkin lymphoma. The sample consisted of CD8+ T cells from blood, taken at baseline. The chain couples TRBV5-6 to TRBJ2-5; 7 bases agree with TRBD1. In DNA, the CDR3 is TGTGCCAGCAGCTTGTGGGCAGGGACAGCTGAGACCCAGTACTTC. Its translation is CASSLWAGTAETQYF.